This TCR beta chain emerged from a study of T cell repertoires in cytomegalovirus infection. TCRdb re-called the reads through MiXCR, storing one row per CDR3 protein. Seen here are about 360,000 distinct CDR3 sequences, 18% observed once, and the top ten hold roughly 8.7%. Trimming removed 2 bases from V and 4 bases from J, with 11 bases in between. CDR1 SQVTM and CDR2 ANQGSEA come from the germline V gene. The CDR3 is 13 amino acids. The source of this sequence is a human donor in good health (CMV status not recorded). Some clones in this sample may be carry-over from other donors' samples. The specimen was PBMCs. V and J are TRBV29-1 and TRBJ1-1; D unresolved. CDR3 in amino acids: CSVERVLGTEAFF. The CDR3 DNA sequence: TGCAGCGTTGAAAGGGTACTCGGCACTGAAGCTTTCTTT.